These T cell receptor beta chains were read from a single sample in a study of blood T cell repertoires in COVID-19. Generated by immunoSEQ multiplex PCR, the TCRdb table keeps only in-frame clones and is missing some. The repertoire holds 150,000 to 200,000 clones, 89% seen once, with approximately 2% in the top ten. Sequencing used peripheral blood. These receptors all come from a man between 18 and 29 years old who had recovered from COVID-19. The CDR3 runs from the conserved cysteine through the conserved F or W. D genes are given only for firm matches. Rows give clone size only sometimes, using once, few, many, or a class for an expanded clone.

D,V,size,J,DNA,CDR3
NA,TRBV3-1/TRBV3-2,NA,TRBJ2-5,TGTGCCAGCAGCCAACGGGACTCGATCCAAGAGACCCAGTACTTC,CASSQRDSIQETQYF
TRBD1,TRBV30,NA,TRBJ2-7,TGTGCCTGGAGGAGAGACAGGGGGCCTTACGAGCAGTACTTC,CAWRRDRGPYEQYF
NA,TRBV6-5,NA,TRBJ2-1,TGTGCCAGCAGTCCGTCTGGGAGCTCCTACAATGAGCAGTTCTTC,CASSPSGSSYNEQFF
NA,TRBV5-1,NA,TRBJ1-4,TGCGCCAGCAGCTTGTCCGGGCAGGGTAATGAAAAACTGTTTTTT,CASSLSGQGNEKLFF
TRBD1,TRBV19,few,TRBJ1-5,TGTGCCAGTTTACCCCGGGACAGGACCCAGCCCCAGCATTTT,CASLPRDRTQPQHF
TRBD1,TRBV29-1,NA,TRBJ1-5,TGCAGCGTAGGGACAGGAACCAATCAGCCCCAGCATTTT,CSVGTGTNQPQHF
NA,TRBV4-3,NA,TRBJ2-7,TGCGCCAGCAGCCAAGATCAGGGGGGCTACGAGCAGTACTTC,CASSQDQGGYEQYF
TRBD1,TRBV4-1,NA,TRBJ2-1,TGCGCCAGCAGCCAACGCGCCCGACAGGGGGCGGACAATGAGCAGTTCTTC,CASSQRARQGADNEQFF
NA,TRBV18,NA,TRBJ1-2,TGTGCCAGCTCACCAGCGGGACCAACCTATGGCTACACCTTC,CASSPAGPTYGYTF
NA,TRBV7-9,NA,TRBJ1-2,TGTGCCAGCAGCTACGGAGGGAGCTATGGCTACACCTTC,CASSYGGSYGYTF
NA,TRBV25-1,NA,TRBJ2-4,TGTGCCAGCAGTAAAACGGGTGGAGGCAAAAACATTCAGTACTTC,CASSKTGGGKNIQYF
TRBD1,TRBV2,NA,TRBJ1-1,TGTGCCAGCGCAAAACAGGGGGCAGGATATGAAGCTTTCTTT,CASAKQGAGYEAFF
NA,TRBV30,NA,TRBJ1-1,TGTGCCTGGAGTGTAAGCGGGACGCCTCCTTTCTTT,CAWSVSGTPPFF
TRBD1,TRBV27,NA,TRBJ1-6,TGTGCCAGCCGGACAGGTTATAATTCACCCCTCCACTTT,CASRTGYNSPLHF
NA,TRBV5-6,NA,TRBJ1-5,TGTGCCAGCAGCTTTAGGGGAACAGGCAATCAGCCCCAGCATTTT,CASSFRGTGNQPQHF
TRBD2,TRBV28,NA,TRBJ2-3,TGTGCCAGCAGGATCGGACCGGGACTAGGTGGAGATACGCAGTATTTT,CASRIGPGLGGDTQYF
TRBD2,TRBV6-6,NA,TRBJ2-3,TGTGCCAGCAGCTATCACCCCCTATTATCGGTTAGAACTAGCGGCGCTAGCACAGATACGCAGTATTTT,CASSYHPLLSVRTSGASTDTQYF
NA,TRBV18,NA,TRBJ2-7,TGTGCCAGCTCACCTAGTAGCCCCAACGAGCAGTACTTC,CASSPSSPNEQYF
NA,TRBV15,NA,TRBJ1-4,TGTGCCACCAGCAGTAGACAGGATAGGGGTGAAAAACTGTTTTTT,CATSSRQDRGEKLFF
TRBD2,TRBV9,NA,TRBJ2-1,TGTGCCAGCACCAGTGTGTCTAGCGGAAGCAATGAGCAGTTCTTC,CASTSVSSGSNEQFF
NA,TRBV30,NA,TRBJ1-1,TGTGCCTGGAGTGATCACGGGCGGGTGGCGCCTGAAGCTTTCTTT,CAWSDHGRVAPEAFF
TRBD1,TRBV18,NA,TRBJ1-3,TGTGCCAGCTCAATAGACAGGGGCTCTGGAAACACCATATATTTT,CASSIDRGSGNTIYF
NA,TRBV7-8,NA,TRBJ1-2,TGTGCCAGCAGCACCCCAAGTACAGGGCCTGGCTACACCTTC,CASSTPSTGPGYTF
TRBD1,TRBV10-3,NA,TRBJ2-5,TGTGCCATCAGTGGGACAGGGGCCGAAGAAGAGACCCAGTACTTC,CAISGTGAEEETQYF
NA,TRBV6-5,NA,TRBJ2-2,TGTGCCAGCAGGGTGTCGGACACCGGGGAGCTGTTTTTT,CASRVSDTGELFF
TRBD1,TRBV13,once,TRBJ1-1,TGTGCCAGCAGCGCGACAGGGAGAACTGAAGCTTTCTTT,CASSATGRTEAFF
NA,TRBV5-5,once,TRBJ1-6,TGTGCCAGCAGCCCAACCGGGAGTTCACCCCTCCACTTT,CASSPTGSSPLHF
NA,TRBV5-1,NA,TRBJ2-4,TGCGCCAGCAGCTTGCAGGGGCTGGGCGAAAACATTCAGTACTTC,CASSLQGLGENIQYF
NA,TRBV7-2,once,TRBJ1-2,TGTGCCAGCAGCCCTGACAGTCTCTGGGGCTACACCTTC,CASSPDSLWGYTF
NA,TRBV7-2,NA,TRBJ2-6,TGTGCCAGCAGCTTCCCGGACATCTCTGGGGCCAACGTCCTGACTTTC,CASSFPDISGANVLTF
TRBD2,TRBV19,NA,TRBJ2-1,TGTGCCAGTAGTATAACCGGGACTAGCGTTTACAATGAGCAGTTCTTC,CASSITGTSVYNEQFF
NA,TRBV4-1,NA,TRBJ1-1,TGCGCCAGCAGCCAAGATCTTCTTGGGGGGTTTACTGAAGCTTTCTTT,CASSQDLLGGFTEAFF
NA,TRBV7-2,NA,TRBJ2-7,TGTGCCAGCAGCTCCCACTCAGGGAGGGGGACCTACGAGCAGTACTTC,CASSSHSGRGTYEQYF
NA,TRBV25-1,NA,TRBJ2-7,TGTGCCAGCAGTGAATACAGGGGAGTCGGCGAGCAGTACTTC,CASSEYRGVGEQYF
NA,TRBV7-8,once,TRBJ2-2,TGTGCCAGCAGCTTAGTTCCCCTAGATTTGGAGCTGTTTTTT,CASSLVPLDLELFF
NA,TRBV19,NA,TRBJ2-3,TGTGCCAGTAGTATCGGAGATACGCAGTATTTT,CASSIGDTQYF
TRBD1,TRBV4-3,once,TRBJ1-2,TGCGCCAGCAGCCCCACATCGACAGGGCTAAGGGATGGCTACACCTTC,CASSPTSTGLRDGYTF
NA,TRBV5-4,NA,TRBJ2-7,TGTGCCAGCAGCTTGGATCAGGGCACCTACGAGCAGTACTTC,CASSLDQGTYEQYF
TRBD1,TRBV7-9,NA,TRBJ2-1,TGTGCCGTCCCCGGACAGGGAGGAAAGCAGTTCTTC,CAVPGQGGKQFF
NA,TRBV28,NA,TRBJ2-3,TGTGCCAGCAGCCCAGGTGGCGCAGATACGCAGTATTTT,CASSPGGADTQYF
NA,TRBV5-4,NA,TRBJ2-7,TGTGCCAGCAGCTTAGTTGGGGGCGAGAGCAACGAGCAGTACTTC,CASSLVGGESNEQYF
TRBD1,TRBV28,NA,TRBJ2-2,TGTGCCAGCAGTTTGCCCCGGAGACAGGGTAGGCCCGGGGAGCTGTTTTTT,CASSLPRRQGRPGELFF
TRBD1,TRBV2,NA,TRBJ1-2,TGTGCCAGCAGCTACCGGGACAGGGAGGGCGGCTACACCTTC,CASSYRDREGGYTF
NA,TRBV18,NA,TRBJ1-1,TGTGCCAGCTCACCAGGGAGCACTGAAGCTTTCTTT,CASSPGSTEAFF
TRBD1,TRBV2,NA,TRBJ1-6,TGTGCCAGCGGTGGGACAGACAACTCCTATAATTCACCCCTCCACTTT,CASGGTDNSYNSPLHF
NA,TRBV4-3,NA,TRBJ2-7,TGCGCCAGCAGCCAAGGCAGGGAGCAGTACTTC,CASSQGREQYF
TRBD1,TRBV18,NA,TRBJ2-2,TGTGCCAGCTCATCGACAGGGCCCCCGAACACCGGGGAGCTGTTTTTT,CASSSTGPPNTGELFF
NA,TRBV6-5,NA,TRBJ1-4,TGTGCCAGCAGAGTAGGGGTATCTAATGAAAAACTGTTTTTT,CASRVGVSNEKLFF
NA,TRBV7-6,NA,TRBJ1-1,TGTGCCAGCAGGTCGACAGTGAACACTGAAGCTTTCTTT,CASRSTVNTEAFF
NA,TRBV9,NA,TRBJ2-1,TGTGCCAGCAGCAGGTTAGAGGGGGTGCAGTTCTTC,CASSRLEGVQFF
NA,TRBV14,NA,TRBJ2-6,TGTGCCAGCAGCCAAGATCACATATCGTACCTGGGCAGGTCACCCTCTGGGGCCAACGTCCTGACTTTC,CASSQDHISYLGRSPSGANVLTF
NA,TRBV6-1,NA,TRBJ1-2,TGTGCCAGCAGCGGGTCCCCTGTCTATGGCTACACCTTC,CASSGSPVYGYTF
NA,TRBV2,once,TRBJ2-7,TGTGCCAGCAGTGATATGGCTGTCCTCGAGCAGTACTTC,CASSDMAVLEQYF